This is a list of T cell receptor beta chains from one sample in a study of Graves' ophthalmopathy and Graves' hyperthyroidism. TCRdb re-analysed the multiplex PCR reads in MiXCR, keeping a single row per CDR3 protein. Of around 170,000 distinct CDR3 sequences in the sample, about 40% are singletons; the top ten hold roughly 5.2%. The specimen sequenced was peripheral blood. All receptors come from a middle-aged woman with Graves' ophthalmopathy. Each CDR3 is given with its conserved first and last residue. A D gene is named only where the DNA matches it firmly. Clone size is not always given. Where it is, it says once, few, many or a class for expanded clones.

clone_size d_call j_call v_call cdr3_aa cdr3_nt
many TRBD1 TRBJ2-7 TRBV12-3/TRBV12-4 CASSFRQGMREQYF TGTGCCAGCAGTTTCCGACAGGGGATGAGGGAGCAGTACTTC
many TRBD2 TRBJ2-7 TRBV6-2/TRBV6-3 CASSYSWDYYYEQYF TGTGCCAGCAGTTACTCATGGGACTACTACTACGAGCAGTACTTC
- TRBD1 TRBJ2-7 TRBV6-5 CASSYEPGQVAYEQYF TGTGCCAGCAGTTATGAGCCGGGACAGGTAGCCTACGAGCAGTACTTC
many TRBD1 TRBJ2-5 TRBV7-8 CASSTGQQGTQYF TGTGCCAGCAGCACGGGACAGCAAGGGACCCAGTACTTC
many - TRBJ2-2 TRBV4-1 CASSHGGTANTGELFF TGCGCCAGCAGCCATGGCGGGACAGCGAACACCGGGGAGCTGTTTTTT
few - TRBJ1-6 TRBV28 CASSFRQNSPLHF TGTGCCAGCAGTTTTCGGCAGAATTCACCCCTCCACTTT
- - TRBJ2-7 TRBV5-1 CASSRAGGSSYEQYF TGCGCCAGCAGCCGGGCGGGCGGAAGCTCCTACGAGCAGTACTTC
many TRBD2 TRBJ2-7 TRBV6-2/TRBV6-3 CATTTGGRFEQYF TGTGCCACGACTACTGGCGGGAGGTTCGAGCAGTACTTC
- - TRBJ1-5 TRBV28 CASTGMGLPQHF TGTGCCAGCACAGGGATGGGTCTGCCCCAGCATTTT
- - TRBJ1-3 TRBV15 CATSRVGFGNTIYF TGTGCCACCAGCAGAGTCGGATTCGGAAACACCATATATTTT
many - TRBJ2-2 TRBV5-1 CASSLAGYPGELFF TGCGCCAGCAGCCTGGCAGGGTACCCCGGGGAGCTGTTTTTT
- - TRBJ1-2 TRBV6-5 CASSYSQAVDYGYTF TGTGCCAGCAGTTACTCGCAAGCGGTGGACTATGGCTACACCTTC
- - TRBJ1-5 TRBV25-1 CASRQSHQPQHF TGTGCCAGCCGACAGTCTCATCAGCCCCAGCATTTT
many - TRBJ2-3 TRBV6-1 CASKLEDTQYF TGTGCCAGCAAACTAGAAGATACGCAGTATTTT
- - TRBJ2-5 TRBV18 CASSPRTAEETQYF TGTGCCAGCTCACCTCGGACAGCAGAAGAGACCCAGTACTTC
many - TRBJ1-5 TRBV4-1 CASSQDLGGAQPQHF TGCGCCAGCAGCCAAGACCTTGGGGGGGCTCAGCCCCAGCATTTT
many - TRBJ2-7 TRBV28 CASSLRGPASYEQYF TGTGCCAGCAGTTTAAGGGGTCCAGCCTCCTACGAGCAGTACTTC
- - TRBJ2-5 TRBV7-9 CASSPRTVEETQYF TGTGCCAGCAGCCCCCGGACGGTAGAAGAGACCCAGTACTTC
medium-sized - TRBJ1-2 TRBV6-5 CASSYSADYGYTF TGTGCCAGCAGTTACTCGGCAGACTATGGCTACACCTTC
few - TRBJ1-1 TRBV28 CASSSPLGTEAFF TGTGCCAGCAGTTCGCCCTTGGGCACTGAAGCTTTCTTT
many TRBD1 TRBJ1-2 TRBV30 CASGQGDGYTF TGTGCCTCTGGACAGGGGGATGGCTACACCTTC
- - TRBJ1-1 TRBV20-1 CSARAANTEAFF TGCAGTGCTAGAGCTGCGAACACTGAAGCTTTCTTT
many - TRBJ1-3 TRBV4-3 CASSQALEISGNTIYF TGCGCCAGCAGCCAAGCTCTGGAAATCTCTGGAAACACCATATATTTT
- - TRBJ2-7 TRBV2 CAISTNYYEQYF TGTGCCATCTCGACAAACTACTACGAGCAGTACTTC
many TRBD1 TRBJ2-2 TRBV24-1 CATSEGAGQGSGELFF TGTGCCACCAGTGAAGGAGCCGGACAGGGGTCCGGGGAGCTGTTTTTT
many TRBD1 TRBJ1-3 TRBV12-3/TRBV12-4 CASSARQGISGNTIYF TGTGCCAGCAGTGCCCGACAGGGGATAAGTGGAAACACCATATATTTT
many - TRBJ1-2 TRBV3-1 CASSQEAGYGYTF TGTGCCAGCAGCCAAGAGGCAGGCTATGGCTACACCTTC
many TRBD2 TRBJ2-5 TRBV9 CASSVGSGGGLGQETQYF TGTGCCAGCAGCGTAGGTTCGGGGGGGGGTTTGGGGCAAGAGACCCAGTACTTC
many - TRBJ1-2 TRBV18 CASSPPYGANYGYTF TGTGCCAGCTCACCACCGTACGGAGCTAACTATGGCTACACCTTC
- TRBD1 TRBJ1-5 TRBV19 CASSTSGGEQPQHF TGTGCCAGTAGTACCTCAGGGGGGGAGCAGCCCCAGCATTTT
- - TRBJ1-1 TRBV7-2 CASSRWTGGTEAFF TGTGCCAGCAGCCGCTGGACGGGGGGCACTGAAGCTTTCTTT
- - TRBJ2-7 TRBV6-2/TRBV6-3 CATGPESSYEQYF TGTGCCACCGGCCCGGAGAGTTCCTACGAGCAGTACTTC
many TRBD1 TRBJ1-2 TRBV27 CASRLMTGNYGYTF TGTGCCAGCAGGTTAATGACAGGGAACTATGGCTACACCTTC
- - TRBJ2-7 TRBV2 CASSLLGGVRSYEQYF TGTGCCAGCAGTCTTCTGGGTGGTGTGCGGTCCTACGAGCAGTACTTC
many - TRBJ1-2 TRBV28 CASSTQLNYGYTF TGTGCCAGCAGCACCCAATTGAACTATGGCTACACCTTC
many - TRBJ1-1 TRBV25-1 CASSENAKTEAFF TGTGCCAGCAGTGAAAACGCGAAGACTGAAGCTTTCTTT
many - TRBJ2-2 TRBV11-1 CASSLLGTAGTGELFF TGTGCCAGCAGCTTATTAGGGACCGCGGGCACCGGGGAGCTGTTTTTT
- - TRBJ2-6 TRBV7-3 CASSLTGRYSGANVLTF TGTGCCAGCAGCTTAACGGGACGGTACTCTGGGGCCAACGTCCTGACTTTC
- - TRBJ2-7 TRBV6-1 CASSELGSTGEQYF TGTGCCAGCAGTGAATTAGGGTCTACCGGGGAGCAGTACTTC
- - TRBJ2-4 TRBV28 CASSWTTLAKNIQYF TGTGCCAGCAGCTGGACCACACTAGCCAAAAACATTCAGTACTTC
many - TRBJ1-6 TRBV18 CASSPEQGGESPLHF TGTGCCAGCTCACCAGAGCAGGGCGGTGAGTCACCCCTCCACTTT
- - TRBJ2-5 TRBV12-3/TRBV12-4 CASSLPDTQETQYF TGTGCCAGCAGTTTACCGGACACCCAAGAGACCCAGTACTTC
- - TRBJ2-7 TRBV12-3/TRBV12-4 CASSPPGDPYEQYF TGTGCCAGCAGCCCACCAGGGGATCCCTACGAGCAGTACTTC
- - TRBJ1-2 TRBV27 CASSDGRMWSGYTF TGTGCCAGCAGTGACGGACGAATGTGGAGTGGCTACACCTTC
- - TRBJ2-3 TRBV7-2 CASGWARDTQYF TGTGCCAGCGGGTGGGCAAGAGATACGCAGTATTTT
- TRBD1 TRBJ1-1 TRBV7-8 CASSLQGQGGEAFF TGTGCCAGCAGCTTACAGGGACAGGGGGGAGAAGCTTTCTTT
many TRBD1 TRBJ1-2 TRBV28 CASNQPLTGDYGYTF TGTGCCAGCAACCAACCACTAACAGGGGACTATGGCTACACCTTC
- TRBD2 TRBJ2-4 TRBV28 CASNKLAGAKNIQYF TGTGCCAGCAATAAACTAGCGGGAGCCAAAAACATTCAGTACTTC
few TRBD2 TRBJ2-5 TRBV19 CASKAGGQETQYF TGTGCCAGTAAGGCGGGGGGCCAAGAGACCCAGTACTTC
- - TRBJ1-1 TRBV12-3/TRBV12-4 CASSQGHSETGTFF TGTGCCAGCAGCCAGGGACATTCGGAGACGGGAACTTTCTTT
many TRBD1 TRBJ2-5 TRBV27 CASSLTGGSETQYF TGTGCCAGCAGTCTGACAGGGGGCTCAGAGACCCAGTACTTC